This TCR beta chain was identified in a study of CD8+ T cells in alopecia areata. Study information: People stayed on tofacitinib for 6 to 18 months, then stopped the drug for 6 months.

Broader study findings: Relative to mice, TCR sharing across patients was less clear, a difference possibly HLA-related.

Once RNA had been extracted, it was reverse transcribed into cDNA to act as the sequencing template. Clones were sequenced by immunoSEQ multiplex PCR, and TCRdb holds only the in-frame ones, with some missing. The sample has about 97,000 clones, around 38% seen once. Points on this clone: What it binds is not known.

The trim removed 3 bases at V and 9 bases at J, leaving 5 bases unmatched. CDR3 length: 13 amino acids. Germline loops: CDR1 GTSNPN, CDR2 SVGIG (reference sequence). The chain couples TRBV30 to TRBJ1-5, with 10 bases that match TRBD1. The source is a human donor with alopecia areata. Sequencing was performed on CD4+ T cells sorted from blood. The CDR3 here is CAWREGQGRPQHF. CDR3 DNA sequence: TGTGCCTGGAGGGAGGGACAGGGGAGGCCCCAGCATTTT. Complete variable domain (other parts from reference TRBV30 and TRBJ1-5): SQTIHQWPATLVQPVGSPLSLECTVEGTSNPNLYWYRQAAGRGLQLLFYSVGIGQISSEVPQNLSASRPQDRQFILSSKKLLLSDSGFYLCAWREGQGRPQHFGDGTRLSIL.